This T cell receptor beta chain is drawn from a study of shared clonotypes between healthy human individuals. Using immunoSEQ multiplex PCR, the repertoire was profiled, and TCRdb retains in-frame clones only, with some absent. Among 1,100,000 or so clones listed, roughly 74% were seen once. The CDR3 extends over 18 amino acids. Germline CDR1 is SEHNR and CDR2 is FQNEAQ (reference sequence). Losses at the gene ends were 3 bases for V and 2 bases for J; bases not matched to a gene: 9. This clone was observed a single time. The sample was memory CD4+ T cells from PBMCs. Noted subset: CD45RA-negative fraction. This TCR derives from a man aged 18-30 years in good health. Some clones in this sample may be carry-over from other donors' samples. The rearrangement uses TRBV7-9 and TRBJ2-6; 8 nucleotides match TRBD1. DNA of the CDR3: TGTGCCAGCAGCTTTCAGGGGGCGCTCGGGGCTGGGGCCAACGTCCTGACTTTC. Its translation is CASSFQGALGAGANVLTF.